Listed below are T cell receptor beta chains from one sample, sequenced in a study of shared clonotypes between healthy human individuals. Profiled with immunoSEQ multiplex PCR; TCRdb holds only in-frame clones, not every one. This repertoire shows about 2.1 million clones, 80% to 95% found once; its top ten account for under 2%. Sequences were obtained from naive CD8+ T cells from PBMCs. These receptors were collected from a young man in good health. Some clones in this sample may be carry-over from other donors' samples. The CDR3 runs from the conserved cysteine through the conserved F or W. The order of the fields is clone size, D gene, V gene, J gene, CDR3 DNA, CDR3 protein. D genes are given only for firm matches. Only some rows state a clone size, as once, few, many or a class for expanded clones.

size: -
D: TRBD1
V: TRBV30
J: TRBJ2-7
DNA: TGTGCCTGGAGTGTATTCCCTGGGACAGCCGAGCAGTACTTC
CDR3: CAWSVFPGTAEQYF

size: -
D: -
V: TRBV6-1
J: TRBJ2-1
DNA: TGTGCCAGCAGTGAATGGTGGAGGGACTCCTACAATGAGCAGTTCTTC
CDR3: CASSEWWRDSYNEQFF

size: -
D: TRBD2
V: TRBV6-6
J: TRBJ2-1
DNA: TGTGCCAGCAGCCCGGGACTAGCGGGAGGGAGGTTCTTC
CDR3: CASSPGLAGGRFF

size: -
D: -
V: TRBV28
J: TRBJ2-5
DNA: TGTGCCAGCAGTAAGGGACTCGCAGCGGCGGCGGAGACCCAGTACTTC
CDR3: CASSKGLAAAAETQYF

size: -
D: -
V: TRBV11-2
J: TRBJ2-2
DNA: TGTGCCAGCAGGGAAGGGGAGCTGTTTTTT
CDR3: CASREGELFF

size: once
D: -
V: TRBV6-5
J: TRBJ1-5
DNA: TGTGCCAGCAGTTCCAGCCCAACAGGGAATCAGCCCCAGCATTTT
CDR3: CASSSSPTGNQPQHF

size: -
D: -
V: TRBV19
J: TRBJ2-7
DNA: TGTGCCAGTAGTCCCCTGTCAACAGGGACTGTCCACGAGCAGTACTTC
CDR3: CASSPLSTGTVHEQYF

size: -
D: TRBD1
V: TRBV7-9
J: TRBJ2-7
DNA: TGTGCCAGCAGCCCTCGACAGGGTCAAGCCTACGAGCAGTACTTC
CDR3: CASSPRQGQAYEQYF

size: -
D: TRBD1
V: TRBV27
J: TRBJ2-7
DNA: TGTGCCAGCAGCTTGACAGGGAGTTCCTACGAGCAGTACTTC
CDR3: CASSLTGSSYEQYF

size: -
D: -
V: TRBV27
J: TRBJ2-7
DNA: TGTGCCAGCAGTTTTAGGGGGGCAGAGGCCTACGAGCAGTACTTC
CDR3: CASSFRGAEAYEQYF

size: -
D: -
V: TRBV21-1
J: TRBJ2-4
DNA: TGTGCCAGCAGCAACTGCGGTGGTAGGGTAGGCAAAAACATTCAGTACTTC
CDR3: CASSNCGGRVGKNIQYF

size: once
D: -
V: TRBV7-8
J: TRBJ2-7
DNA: TGTGCCAGCAGCACCAGACAGAGTACGGGGCAGTACTTC
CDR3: CASSTRQSTGQYF

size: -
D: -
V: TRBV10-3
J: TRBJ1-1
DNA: TGTGCCATCATTACGACAGCACAGAACACTGAAGCTTTCTTT
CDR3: CAIITTAQNTEAFF

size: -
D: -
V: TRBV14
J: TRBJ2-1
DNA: TGTGCCAGCAGCCCCACGGGGTACAATGAGCAGTTCTTC
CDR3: CASSPTGYNEQFF

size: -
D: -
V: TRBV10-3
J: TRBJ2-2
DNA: TGTGCCATCAGTGAGGGTCGGGCCAGTAAAACGGGCACCGGGGAGCTGTTTTTT
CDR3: CAISEGRASKTGTGELFF

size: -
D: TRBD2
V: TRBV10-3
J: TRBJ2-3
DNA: TGTGCCATCAGCTCAGCGGGAGGGTGGGATACGCAGTATTTT
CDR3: CAISSAGGWDTQYF

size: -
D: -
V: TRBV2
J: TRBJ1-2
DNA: TGTGCCAGCATCTATAAATCAACGCCCTATGGCTACACCTTC
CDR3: CASIYKSTPYGYTF

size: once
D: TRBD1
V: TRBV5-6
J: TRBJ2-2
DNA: TGTGCCAGCAGCTCAGTCCACAGGGGGCCCGACACCGGGGAGCTGTTTTTT
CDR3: CASSSVHRGPDTGELFF

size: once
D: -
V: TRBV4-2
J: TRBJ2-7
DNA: TGTGCCAGCAGCCAAGATCTGGGAGTTGGCGTGCAGTACTTC
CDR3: CASSQDLGVGVQYF

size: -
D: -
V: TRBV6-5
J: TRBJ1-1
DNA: TGTGCCAGCAGTTTTAAACAGGGGAACACTGAAGCTTTCTTT
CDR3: CASSFKQGNTEAFF

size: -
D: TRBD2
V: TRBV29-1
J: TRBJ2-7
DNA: TGCAGCGTTGAGGGCCACCCCAGAAGCGGGAGAACCTACGAGCAGTACTTC
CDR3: CSVEGHPRSGRTYEQYF

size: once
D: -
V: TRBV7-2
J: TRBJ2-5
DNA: TGTGCCAGCAGCGCCGTACCGAGGGCGCAGACCCAGTACTTC
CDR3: CASSAVPRAQTQYF

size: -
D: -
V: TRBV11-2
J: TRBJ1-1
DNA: TGTGCCAGCAGCTTGGGAGAAGCTTTCTTT
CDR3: CASSLGEAFF

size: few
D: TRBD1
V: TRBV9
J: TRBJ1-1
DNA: TGTGCCAGCAGCGGGCGGGACAGGGGTGGCACTGAAGCTTTCTTT
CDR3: CASSGRDRGGTEAFF

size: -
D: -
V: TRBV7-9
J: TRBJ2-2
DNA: TGTGCCAGCAAAAGGGGGATAGGGGAGCTGTTTTTT
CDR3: CASKRGIGELFF

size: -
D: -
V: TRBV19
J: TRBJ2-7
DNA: TGTGCCAGTAAGGGAAGGATTTCCTACGAGCAGTACTTC
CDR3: CASKGRISYEQYF

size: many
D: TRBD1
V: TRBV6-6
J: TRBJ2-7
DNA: TGTGCCAGCAGTACAGGGGGTTTCGCCGAGCAGTACTTC
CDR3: CASSTGGFAEQYF

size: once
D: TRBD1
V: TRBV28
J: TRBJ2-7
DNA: TGTGCCAGCAGGACCGGGACAGGGGTCCACGAGCAGTACTTC
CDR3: CASRTGTGVHEQYF

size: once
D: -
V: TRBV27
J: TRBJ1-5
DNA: TGTGCCAGCAGCTGGACTCAGGGTTTTCAGCCCCAGCATTTT
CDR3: CASSWTQGFQPQHF

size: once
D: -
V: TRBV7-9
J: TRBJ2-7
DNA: TGTGCCAGCAGCCCCGGGGCCTACGAGCAGTACTTC
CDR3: CASSPGAYEQYF

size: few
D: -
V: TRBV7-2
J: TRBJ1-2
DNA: TGTGCCAGCAGAGTGGGGCAAATCTATGGCTACACCTTC
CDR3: CASRVGQIYGYTF

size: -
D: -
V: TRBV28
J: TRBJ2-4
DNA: TGTGCCAGCAGTGACAGGACGTACATTCAGTACTTC
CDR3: CASSDRTYIQYF

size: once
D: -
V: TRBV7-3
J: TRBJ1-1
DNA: TGTGCCAGCAGCTTATTGCGTCAGGGTCGCACTGAAGCTTTCTTT
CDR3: CASSLLRQGRTEAFF

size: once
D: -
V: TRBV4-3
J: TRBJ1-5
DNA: TGCGCCAGCAGCCAAGATCGGATTAGCAATCAGCCCCAGCATTTT
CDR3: CASSQDRISNQPQHF

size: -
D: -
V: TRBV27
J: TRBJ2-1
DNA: TGTGCCAGCAGCCTCTGGGGCGGGGGCAACCACAATGAGCAGTTCTTC
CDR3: CASSLWGGGNHNEQFF

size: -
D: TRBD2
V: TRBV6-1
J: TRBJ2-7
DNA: TGTGCCAGCAGTGAAGAGGGTAGCGGGGTCTACGAGCAGTACTTC
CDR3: CASSEEGSGVYEQYF

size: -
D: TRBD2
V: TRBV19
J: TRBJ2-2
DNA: TGTGCCAGTAGCAGACTAGCGGGAGCCGGGGAGCTGTTTTTT
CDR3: CASSRLAGAGELFF

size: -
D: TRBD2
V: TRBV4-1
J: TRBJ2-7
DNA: TGCGCCAGCAGCCAATTACTAGCGGTTCCTCTCTACGAGCAGTACTTC
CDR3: CASSQLLAVPLYEQYF

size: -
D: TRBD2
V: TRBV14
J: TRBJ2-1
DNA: TGTGCCAGCAGCCCTCTAGGCGGGAGCGTGGGCAATGAGCAGTTCTTC
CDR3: CASSPLGGSVGNEQFF

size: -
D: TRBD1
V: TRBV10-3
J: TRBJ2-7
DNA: TGTGCCACCAGGGACAGGGGGGAACCGGAGCAGTACTTC
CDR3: CATRDRGEPEQYF

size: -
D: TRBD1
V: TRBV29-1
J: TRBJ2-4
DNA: TGCAGCGCCCGGACAGGGGGCACCGGAGGGGTCAAAAACATTCAGTACTTC
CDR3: CSARTGGTGGVKNIQYF

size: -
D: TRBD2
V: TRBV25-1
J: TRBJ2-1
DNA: TGTGCCAGCAGTGACGTTAGCGGGGAAAGGGAGTTCTTC
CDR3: CASSDVSGEREFF

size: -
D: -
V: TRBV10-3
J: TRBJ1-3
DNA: TGTGCCATCAGTGAGTCGACTGTGTCGAGCTCTGGAAACACCATATATTTT
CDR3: CAISESTVSSSGNTIYF

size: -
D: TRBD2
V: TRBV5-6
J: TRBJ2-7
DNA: TGTGCCTCCTCGGGGCTAGCGGACTCCTACGAGCAGTACTTC
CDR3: CASSGLADSYEQYF

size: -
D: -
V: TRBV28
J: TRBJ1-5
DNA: TGTGCCAGCAGTTTGGGGGGTCAGCCCCAGCATTTT
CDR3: CASSLGGQPQHF

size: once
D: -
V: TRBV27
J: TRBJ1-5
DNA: TGTGCCAGCAGTTTTACAGGGCATAACAATCAGCCCCAGCATTTT
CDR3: CASSFTGHNNQPQHF

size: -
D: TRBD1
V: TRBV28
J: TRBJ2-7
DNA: TGTGCCAGCAGTTTCACTAACAGGGGGCGCGCCTACGAGCAGTACTTC
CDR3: CASSFTNRGRAYEQYF

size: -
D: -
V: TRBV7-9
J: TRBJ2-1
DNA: TGTGCCAGCAGCCCGACCTCCTACAATGAGCAGTTCTTC
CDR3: CASSPTSYNEQFF

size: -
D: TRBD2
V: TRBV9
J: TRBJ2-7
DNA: TGTGCCAGCAGCGTAGGGGCTAGCGGGATCCACGAGCAGTACTTC
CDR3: CASSVGASGIHEQYF

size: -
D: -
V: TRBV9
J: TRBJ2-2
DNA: TGTGCCAGCAGCGGCACTAGAGGCGGGGAGCTGTTTTTT
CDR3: CASSGTRGGELFF

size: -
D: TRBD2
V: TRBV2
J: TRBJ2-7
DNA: TGTGCCAGCAGTGGAGCGGCTAGCGGGACGAGGAGGACCTACGAGCAGTACTTC
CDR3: CASSGAASGTRRTYEQYF

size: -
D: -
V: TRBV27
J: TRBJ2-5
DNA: TGTGCCAGCAGTCAATTTGGGGGGGAGACCCAGTACTTC
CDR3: CASSQFGGETQYF